This record looks at one T cell receptor (beta chain) sequence and its context. V lost 5 bases and J lost 4, with 14 bases in between. The CDR3 sequence is 14 residues long. Germline V gives CDR1 SGHNT, CDR2 YENEEA. Using its own MiXCR run on the RT-PCR reads, TCRdb lists one record per CDR3 protein. This sample has around 700,000 distinct CDR3 sequences, with 11% to 15% found just once. V gene TRBV11-3 combines with J gene TRBJ2-5, with TRBD1 as a possible D gene (5 bases). The sample was memory CD4+ T cells from blood. This sequence originates from a female donor in good health, serving as a healthy control. The CDR3 reads CASSPQGGAETQYF. CDR3 in DNA: TGTGCCAGCAGCCCCCAGGGTGGTGCAGAGACCCAGTACTTC.